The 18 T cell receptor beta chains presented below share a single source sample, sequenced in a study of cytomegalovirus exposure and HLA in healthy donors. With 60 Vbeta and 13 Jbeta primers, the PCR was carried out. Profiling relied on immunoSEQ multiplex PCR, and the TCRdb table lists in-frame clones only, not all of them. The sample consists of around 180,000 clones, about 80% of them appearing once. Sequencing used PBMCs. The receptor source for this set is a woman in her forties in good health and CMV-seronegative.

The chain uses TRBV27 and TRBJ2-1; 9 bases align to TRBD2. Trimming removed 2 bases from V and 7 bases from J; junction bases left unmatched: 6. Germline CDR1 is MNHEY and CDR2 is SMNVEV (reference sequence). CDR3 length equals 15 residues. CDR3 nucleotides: TGTGCCAGCAGTTTAGCGGGAGGGCTTGGGAATGAGCAGTTCTTC. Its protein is CASSLAGGLGNEQFF.

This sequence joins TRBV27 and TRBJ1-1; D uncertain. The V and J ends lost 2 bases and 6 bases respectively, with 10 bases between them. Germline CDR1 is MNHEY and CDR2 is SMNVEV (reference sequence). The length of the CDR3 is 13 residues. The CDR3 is CASSLITGAEAFF. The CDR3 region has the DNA TGTGCCAGCAGTTTAATTACGGGTGCTGAAGCTTTCTTT.

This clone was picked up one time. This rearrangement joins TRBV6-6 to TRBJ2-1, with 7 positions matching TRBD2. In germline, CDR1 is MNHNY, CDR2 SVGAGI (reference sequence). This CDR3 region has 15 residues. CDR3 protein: CVSRREATTYNEQFF. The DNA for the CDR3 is TGTGTCTCACGACGGGAGGCAACTACCTACAATGAGCAGTTCTTC.

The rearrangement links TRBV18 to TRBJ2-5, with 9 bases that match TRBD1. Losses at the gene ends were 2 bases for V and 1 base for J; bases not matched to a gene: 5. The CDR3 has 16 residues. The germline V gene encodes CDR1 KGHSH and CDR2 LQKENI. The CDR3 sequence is CASSPARDRAQETQYF. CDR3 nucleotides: TGTGCCAGCTCACCAGCCCGGGACAGGGCCCAAGAGACCCAGTACTTC.

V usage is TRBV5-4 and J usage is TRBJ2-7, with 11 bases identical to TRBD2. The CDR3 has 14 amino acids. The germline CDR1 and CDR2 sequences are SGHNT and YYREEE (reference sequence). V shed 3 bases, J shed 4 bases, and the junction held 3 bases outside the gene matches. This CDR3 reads CASSSTSGIYEQYF. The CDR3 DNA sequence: TGTGCCAGCAGCTCGACTAGCGGGATTTACGAGCAGTACTTC.

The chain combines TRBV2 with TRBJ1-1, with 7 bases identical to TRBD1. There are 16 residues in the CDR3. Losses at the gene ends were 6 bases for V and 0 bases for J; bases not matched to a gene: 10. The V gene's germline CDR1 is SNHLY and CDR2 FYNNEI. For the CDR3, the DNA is TGTGCCAGCAGGGGCTACAGGGGAACGTTGAACACTGAAGCTTTCTTT. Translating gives CASRGYRGTLNTEAFF.

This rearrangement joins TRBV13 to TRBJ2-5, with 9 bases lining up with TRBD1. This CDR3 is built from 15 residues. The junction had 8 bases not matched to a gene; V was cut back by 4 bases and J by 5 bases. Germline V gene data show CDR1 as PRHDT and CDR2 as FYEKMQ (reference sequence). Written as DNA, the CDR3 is TGTGCCAGCAGCTCCCTTGACAGGGGGTGGGAGACCCAGTACTTC. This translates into CASSSLDRGWETQYF.

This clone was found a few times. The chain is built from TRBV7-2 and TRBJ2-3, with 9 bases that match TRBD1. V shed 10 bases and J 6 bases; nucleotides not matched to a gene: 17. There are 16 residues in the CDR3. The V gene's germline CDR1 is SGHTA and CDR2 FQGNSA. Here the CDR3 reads CATRRLRDRDWDTQYF. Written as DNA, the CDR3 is TGTGCCACCCGCAGGCTGCGGGACAGGGATTGGGATACGCAGTATTTT.

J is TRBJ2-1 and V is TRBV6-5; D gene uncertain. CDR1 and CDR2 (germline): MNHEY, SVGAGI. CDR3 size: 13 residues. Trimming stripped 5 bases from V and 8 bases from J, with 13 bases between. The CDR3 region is CASSRSPLYEQFF. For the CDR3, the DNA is TGTGCCAGCAGTCGGTCCCCCCTTTATGAGCAGTTCTTC.

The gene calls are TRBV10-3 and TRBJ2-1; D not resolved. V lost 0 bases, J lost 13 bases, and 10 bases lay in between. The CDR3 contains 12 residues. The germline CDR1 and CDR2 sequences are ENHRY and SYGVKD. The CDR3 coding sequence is TGTGCCATCAGTGAGTCTGAGCCCGCTCAGTTCTTC. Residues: CAISESEPAQFF.

In DNA, the CDR3 is TGTGCCAGCAGCTTCGGACAGGTGGGCACTGAAGCTTTCTTT. Translated, it gives CASSFGQVGTEAFF. The rearrangement uses TRBV5-8 and TRBJ1-1, with 7 bases fitting TRBD1. The CDR3 is made up of 14 amino acids. CDR1 is SGHTS and CDR2 is YDEGEE in the germline V gene. V lost 2 bases, J lost 4 bases, and 5 bases stayed unmatched. Combining the CDR3 with reference TRBV5-8 and TRBJ1-1 gives the whole variable domain EAGVTQSPTHLIKTRGQQATLRCSPISGHTSVYWYQQALGLGLQFLLWYDEGEERNRGNFPPRFSGRQFPNYSSELNVNALELEDSALYLCASSFGQVGTEAFFGQGTRLTVV.

For the CDR3, the DNA is TGTGCCAGTAGTATCCAATATATTAGCGGGAGTCACAATGAGCAGTTCTTC. It codes for CASSIQYISGSHNEQFF. V is TRBV19 and J is TRBJ2-1, with 9 bases that match TRBD2. This CDR3 spans 17 amino acids. Germline assignment: CDR1 LNHDA and CDR2 SQIVND (reference sequence). The V segment lost 3 bases and the J segment 5 bases; nucleotides outside the gene matches: 11.

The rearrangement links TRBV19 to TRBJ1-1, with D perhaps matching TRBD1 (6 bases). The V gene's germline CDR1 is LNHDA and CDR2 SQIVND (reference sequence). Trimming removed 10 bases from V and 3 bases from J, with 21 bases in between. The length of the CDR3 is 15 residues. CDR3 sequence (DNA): TGTGCCACTGAACTTACAGGGCTGAGGGACACTGAAGCTTTCTTT. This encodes CATELTGLRDTEAFF.

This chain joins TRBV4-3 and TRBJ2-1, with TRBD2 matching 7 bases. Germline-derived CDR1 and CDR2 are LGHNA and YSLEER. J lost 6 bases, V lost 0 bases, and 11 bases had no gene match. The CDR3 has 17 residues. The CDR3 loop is CASSQDLRSGNLNEQFF. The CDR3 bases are TGCGCCAGCAGCCAAGATCTGAGGAGCGGGAATCTCAATGAGCAGTTCTTC.

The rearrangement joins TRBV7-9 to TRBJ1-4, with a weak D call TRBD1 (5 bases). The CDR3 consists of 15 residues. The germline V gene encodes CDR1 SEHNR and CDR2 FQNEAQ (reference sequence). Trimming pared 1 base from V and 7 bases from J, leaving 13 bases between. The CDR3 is CASSLDWQGGEKLFF. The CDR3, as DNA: TGTGCCAGCAGCTTAGACTGGCAGGGCGGTGAAAAACTGTTTTTT. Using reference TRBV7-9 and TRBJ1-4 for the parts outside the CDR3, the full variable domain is DTGVSQNPRHKITKRGQNVTFRCDPISEHNRLYWYRQTLGQGPEFLTYFQNEAQLEKSRLLSDRFSAERPKGSFSTLEIQRTEQGDSAMYLCASSLDWQGGEKLFFGSGTQLSVL.

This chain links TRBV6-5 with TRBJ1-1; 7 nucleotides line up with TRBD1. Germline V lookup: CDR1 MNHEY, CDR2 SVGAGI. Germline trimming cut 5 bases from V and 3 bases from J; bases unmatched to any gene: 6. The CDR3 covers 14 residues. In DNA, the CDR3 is TGTGCCAGCAGTAAACCTCAGGGGGACACTGAAGCTTTCTTT. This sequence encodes CASSKPQGDTEAFF.

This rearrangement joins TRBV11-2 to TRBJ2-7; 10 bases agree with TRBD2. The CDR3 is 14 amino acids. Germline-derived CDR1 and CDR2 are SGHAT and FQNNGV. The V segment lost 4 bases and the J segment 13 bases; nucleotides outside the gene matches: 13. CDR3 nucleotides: TGTGCCAGCAGCTCCTCCGGGACTAGCGCCTTATTCTACTTC. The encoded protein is CASSSSGTSALFYF.

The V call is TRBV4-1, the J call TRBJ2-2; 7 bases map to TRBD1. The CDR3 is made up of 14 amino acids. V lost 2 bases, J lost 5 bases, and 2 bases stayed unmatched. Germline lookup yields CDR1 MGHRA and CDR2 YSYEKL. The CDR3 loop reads CASSQSQGTGELFF. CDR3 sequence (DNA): TGCGCCAGCAGCCAATCACAGGGGACCGGGGAGCTGTTTTTT.